A selection of T cell receptor beta chains follows, all from one sample in a study of neurological immune-mediated disorders. TCRdb reprocessed the 5' RACE reads with MiXCR, giving one entry per CDR3 protein. The sample contains roughly 70,000 distinct CDR3 sequences, around 4.2% of which appear only once. Sequencing used PBMCs. Receptors originate from a man aged 25-45 years with multiple sclerosis. CDR3s include the opening cysteine and the closing phenylalanine or tryptophan. The order of the fields is V gene, J gene, D gene, clone size, CDR3 length, CDR3 protein, CDR3 DNA. The D gene is left open where the match is weak. Only part of the rows carry a size: once, few, many, or a class if the clone is expanded.

V: TRBV2; J: TRBJ1-1; D: -; size: many; length: 13; CDR3: CAVANDSTTEAFF; DNA: TGTGCCGTAGCAAACGACAGTACAACTGAAGCTTTCTTT
V: TRBV9; J: TRBJ2-1; D: -; size: many; length: 13; CDR3: CASSVALEDEQFF; DNA: TGTGCCAGCAGCGTAGCACTGGAGGATGAGCAGTTCTTC
V: TRBV20-1; J: TRBJ2-1; D: TRBD2; size: many; length: 15; CDR3: CSAPPGLAAYNEQFF; DNA: TGCAGTGCTCCCCCGGGACTAGCGGCTTACAATGAGCAGTTCTTC
V: TRBV10-3; J: TRBJ2-7; D: -; size: many; length: 14; CDR3: CAISEVGRIYEQYF; DNA: TGTGCCATCAGTGAGGTCGGACGGATCTACGAGCAGTACTTC
V: TRBV6-5; J: TRBJ2-7; D: -; size: many; length: 15; CDR3: CASSYEGLRPYEQYF; DNA: TGTGCCAGCAGTTACGAGGGCCTCAGACCCTACGAGCAGTACTTC
V: TRBV12-3/TRBV12-4; J: TRBJ2-2; D: TRBD1; size: few; length: 16; CDR3: CASGGGQGRYTGELFF; DNA: TGTGCCAGCGGGGGGGGACAGGGGCGATACACCGGGGAGCTGTTTTTT
V: TRBV5-1; J: TRBJ2-5; D: TRBD1; size: many; length: 13; CDR3: CASSLGQQETQYF; DNA: TGCGCCAGCAGCCTGGGACAGCAAGAGACCCAGTACTTC
V: TRBV12-3/TRBV12-4; J: TRBJ2-5; D: -; size: many; length: 13; CDR3: CASSLRQKETQYF; DNA: TGTGCCAGCAGTCTAAGACAGAAAGAGACCCAGTACTTC
V: TRBV9; J: TRBJ2-1; D: TRBD2; size: many; length: 14; CDR3: CASSPSSGGDEQFF; DNA: TGTGCCAGCAGCCCTTCTAGCGGGGGGGATGAGCAGTTCTTC
V: TRBV5-1; J: TRBJ2-4; D: TRBD1; size: many; length: 13; CDR3: CASSFEGAGIQYF; DNA: TGCGCCAGCAGCTTTGAGGGGGCAGGCATTCAGTACTTC
V: TRBV7-2; J: TRBJ2-5; D: TRBD2; size: many; length: 14; CDR3: CASSLGNGRETQYF; DNA: TGTGCCAGCAGCTTAGGGAACGGGAGGGAGACCCAGTACTTC
V: TRBV5-1; J: TRBJ1-2; D: TRBD1; size: many; length: 16; CDR3: CASSLKVAGGPYGYTF; DNA: TGCGCCAGCAGCTTAAAAGTTGCAGGGGGCCCCTATGGCTACACCTTC
V: TRBV10-3; J: TRBJ1-1; D: -; size: many; length: 15; CDR3: CAISEGKGVNTEAFF; DNA: TGTGCCATCAGTGAGGGTAAGGGAGTGAACACTGAAGCTTTCTTT
V: TRBV12-3/TRBV12-4; J: TRBJ2-7; D: -; size: many; length: 17; CDR3: CASSSSEDRWGPYEQYF; DNA: TGTGCCAGCAGTTCTAGCGAAGACAGGTGGGGGCCCTACGAGCAGTACTTC
V: TRBV20-1; J: TRBJ2-3; D: -; size: many; length: 14; CDR3: CSASLAGNTDTQYF; DNA: TGCAGTGCTAGTTTGGCGGGGAACACAGATACGCAGTATTTT
V: TRBV5-1; J: TRBJ2-1; D: TRBD1; size: many; length: 13; CDR3: CASSLQGADEQFF; DNA: TGCGCCAGCAGCTTACAGGGGGCCGATGAGCAGTTCTTC
V: TRBV7-9; J: TRBJ2-7; D: -; size: many; length: 12; CDR3: CASSRNGAEQYF; DNA: TGTGCCAGCAGCCGAAATGGGGCCGAGCAGTACTTC
V: TRBV10-2; J: TRBJ2-3; D: -; size: many; length: 14; CDR3: CASTLGGGTDTQYF; DNA: TGCGCCAGCACCCTAGGGGGGGGCACAGATACGCAGTATTTT
V: TRBV12-3/TRBV12-4; J: TRBJ1-5; D: TRBD1; size: many; length: 16; CDR3: CASSLGGQSSNQPQHF; DNA: TGTGCCAGCAGCCTAGGGGGACAGTCTAGCAATCAGCCCCAGCATTTT
V: TRBV12-3/TRBV12-4; J: TRBJ1-1; D: -; size: many; length: 14; CDR3: CASIRGLMNTEAFF; DNA: TGTGCCAGCATCAGGGGACTTATGAACACTGAAGCTTTCTTT
V: TRBV27; J: TRBJ2-7; D: -; size: many; length: 12; CDR3: CASCTFQGEQYF; DNA: TGTGCCAGCTGCACCTTTCAGGGCGAGCAGTACTTC
V: TRBV20-1; J: TRBJ2-7; D: -; size: many; length: 15; CDR3: CSATRGGRGPYEQYF; DNA: TGCAGTGCTACAAGGGGGGGGCGGGGTCCCTACGAGCAGTACTTC
V: TRBV10-3; J: TRBJ1-1; D: -; size: many; length: 12; CDR3: CASTQGNTEAFF; DNA: TGTGCCAGTACACAGGGGAACACTGAAGCTTTCTTT
V: TRBV3-1; J: TRBJ1-2; D: -; size: many; length: 17; CDR3: CASSQGRRTQPAYGYTF; DNA: TGTGCCAGCAGCCAAGGGAGGAGGACCCAACCGGCCTATGGCTACACCTTC
V: TRBV9; J: TRBJ1-1; D: TRBD1; size: -; length: 17; CDR3: CASSVAATGAGGTEAFF; DNA: TGTGCCAGCAGCGTAGCGGCCACAGGGGCAGGGGGCACTGAAGCTTTCTTT
V: TRBV24-1; J: TRBJ2-1; D: TRBD1; size: many; length: 16; CDR3: CATSETGTGGINEQFF; DNA: TGTGCCACCAGTGAGACCGGGACAGGGGGCATCAATGAGCAGTTCTTC
V: TRBV20-1; J: TRBJ2-3; D: -; size: many; length: 14; CDR3: CSARDQGLGDTQYF; DNA: TGCAGTGCTAGAGATCAGGGACTGGGAGATACGCAGTATTTT
V: TRBV5-1; J: TRBJ1-1; D: -; size: few; length: 15; CDR3: CASSSGETGPTEAFF; DNA: TGCGCCAGCAGCTCGGGGGAGACAGGCCCCACTGAAGCTTTCTTT
V: TRBV20-1; J: TRBJ2-5; D: TRBD2; size: many; length: 15; CDR3: CSARGTSGGEETQYF; DNA: TGCAGTGCTAGAGGGACTAGCGGGGGGGAAGAGACCCAGTACTTC
V: TRBV5-1; J: TRBJ1-2; D: TRBD1; size: few; length: 13; CDR3: CASSQTGARGYTF; DNA: TGCGCCAGCAGTCAAACAGGGGCCCGTGGCTACACCTTC
V: TRBV20-1; J: TRBJ2-7; D: TRBD2; size: many; length: 13; CDR3: CSAKGLADYEQYF; DNA: TGCAGTGCTAAGGGACTAGCGGACTACGAGCAGTACTTC
V: TRBV4-1; J: TRBJ1-1; D: TRBD1; size: many; length: 14; CDR3: CASRLTGGNTEAFF; DNA: TGCGCCAGCAGACTTACAGGGGGGAACACTGAAGCTTTCTTT
V: TRBV10-1; J: TRBJ1-1; D: -; size: -; length: 14; CDR3: CASSERRGNTEAFF; DNA: TGCGCCAGCAGTGAGCGCCGGGGGAACACTGAAGCTTTCTTT
V: TRBV6-1; J: TRBJ2-3; D: -; size: -; length: 15; CDR3: CASSGPNLRTDTQYF; DNA: TGTGCCAGCAGTGGGCCAAACCTTCGCACAGATACGCAGTATTTT
V: TRBV2; J: TRBJ1-1; D: TRBD1; size: many; length: 21; CDR3: CASRAPYAGQGSIWPGTEAFF; DNA: TGTGCCAGCAGAGCACCCTATGCGGGACAGGGCAGCATTTGGCCCGGCACTGAAGCTTTCTTT
V: TRBV5-1; J: TRBJ2-5; D: -; size: many; length: 11; CDR3: CASSWGGTQYF; DNA: TGCGCCAGCAGTTGGGGCGGCACCCAGTACTTC
V: TRBV3-1; J: TRBJ2-3; D: TRBD2; size: many; length: 14; CDR3: CASSQRPGGETQYF; DNA: TGTGCCAGCAGCCAACGGCCGGGGGGAGAAACGCAGTATTTT
V: TRBV7-2; J: TRBJ2-5; D: TRBD2; size: many; length: 16; CDR3: CASSSQSRGGQETQYF; DNA: TGTGCCAGCAGCTCACAGTCCCGCGGGGGGCAAGAGACCCAGTACTTC
V: TRBV6-2/TRBV6-3; J: TRBJ2-2; D: -; size: many; length: 12; CDR3: CASIRLPGELFF; DNA: TGTGCCAGCATTAGACTCCCCGGGGAGCTGTTTTTT
V: TRBV5-1; J: TRBJ1-6; D: TRBD1; size: many; length: 17; CDR3: CASSLGPTTGGGSPLHF; DNA: TGCGCCAGCAGCTTGGGTCCTACTACAGGGGGGGGTTCACCCCTCCACTTT
V: TRBV5-5; J: TRBJ2-2; D: -; size: many; length: 14; CDR3: CASGGTPNTGELFF; DNA: TGTGCCAGCGGGGGGACACCGAACACCGGGGAGCTGTTTTTT
V: TRBV29-1; J: TRBJ2-4; D: -; size: many; length: 14; CDR3: CSVEDQGAANIQYF; DNA: TGCAGCGTTGAAGATCAGGGCGCGGCAAACATTCAGTACTTC
V: TRBV20-1; J: TRBJ2-7; D: TRBD2; size: many; length: 13; CDR3: CSASGTSGGEQYF; DNA: TGCAGTGCTTCCGGGACTAGCGGGGGCGAGCAGTACTTC
V: TRBV5-5; J: TRBJ1-2; D: -; size: many; length: 16; CDR3: CASSFLNLQSNYGYTF; DNA: TGTGCCAGCAGCTTCTTAAACCTCCAGTCTAACTATGGCTACACCTTC
V: TRBV7-8; J: TRBJ1-5; D: -; size: many; length: 16; CDR3: CASSLANREVSQPQHF; DNA: TGTGCCAGCAGCTTAGCGAACAGGGAAGTCAGTCAGCCCCAGCATTTT
V: TRBV5-1; J: TRBJ1-6; D: TRBD1; size: few; length: 16; CDR3: CASSLTPTGNISPLHF; DNA: TGCGCCAGCAGCTTGACCCCGACAGGGAACATATCACCCCTCCACTTT
V: TRBV5-1; J: TRBJ2-2; D: TRBD2; size: many; length: 18; CDR3: CASSFRRGTSYNTGELFF; DNA: TGCGCCAGCAGCTTCCGGAGGGGGACTAGCTATAACACCGGGGAGCTGTTTTTT
V: TRBV5-1; J: TRBJ2-1; D: -; size: many; length: 13; CDR3: CASSIGTFDEQFF; DNA: TGCGCCAGCAGCATTGGGACATTCGATGAGCAGTTCTTC
V: TRBV5-1; J: TRBJ2-1; D: TRBD1; size: many; length: 15; CDR3: CASSLGQGSYNEQFF; DNA: TGCGCCAGCAGCTTGGGACAGGGTTCCTACAATGAGCAGTTCTTC
V: TRBV5-1; J: TRBJ2-5; D: -; size: few; length: 15; CDR3: CASSMGIGFQETQYF; DNA: TGCGCCAGCAGCATGGGAATAGGGTTCCAAGAGACCCAGTACTTC
V: TRBV20-1; J: TRBJ2-7; D: -; size: many; length: 14; CDR3: CSAGQGLTTGEQYF; DNA: TGCAGTGCTGGCCAGGGACTTACCACCGGCGAGCAGTACTTC
V: TRBV20-1; J: TRBJ2-4; D: TRBD1; size: many; length: 13; CDR3: CSALGQGKNIQYF; DNA: TGCAGTGCGCTCGGACAGGGGAAAAACATTCAGTACTTC
V: TRBV7-2; J: TRBJ1-6; D: -; size: many; length: 15; CDR3: CASSLARSGRKPLHF; DNA: TGTGCCAGCAGCTTAGCGCGTTCAGGTCGAAAACCCCTCCACTTT
V: TRBV5-6; J: TRBJ1-2; D: -; size: many; length: 12; CDR3: CASSRPGYGYTF; DNA: TGTGCCAGCAGCCGCCCGGGATATGGCTACACCTTC
V: TRBV5-6; J: TRBJ2-1; D: TRBD2; size: many; length: 15; CDR3: CASSLASGGYNEQFF; DNA: TGTGCCAGCAGCTTGGCTAGCGGGGGCTACAATGAGCAGTTCTTC
V: TRBV29-1; J: TRBJ2-5; D: TRBD1; size: many; length: 13; CDR3: CSVVRAGGETQYF; DNA: TGCAGCGTTGTTAGGGCAGGGGGCGAGACCCAGTACTTC
V: TRBV27; J: TRBJ1-3; D: -; size: many; length: 11; CDR3: CASSFGNTIYF; DNA: TGTGCCAGCAGTTTCGGAAACACCATATATTTT
V: TRBV19; J: TRBJ2-7; D: TRBD2; size: -; length: 14; CDR3: CASSLAGTHYEQYF; DNA: TGTGCCAGTTCATTAGCGGGGACACACTACGAGCAGTACTTC
V: TRBV5-5; J: TRBJ2-7; D: -; size: many; length: 13; CDR3: CASSLGASYEQYF; DNA: TGTGCCAGCAGCTTGGGGGCCTCCTACGAGCAGTACTTC
V: TRBV5-1; J: TRBJ2-1; D: -; size: many; length: 11; CDR3: CASSLAQQQFF; DNA: TGCGCCAGCAGCTTGGCGCAGCAGCAGTTCTTC